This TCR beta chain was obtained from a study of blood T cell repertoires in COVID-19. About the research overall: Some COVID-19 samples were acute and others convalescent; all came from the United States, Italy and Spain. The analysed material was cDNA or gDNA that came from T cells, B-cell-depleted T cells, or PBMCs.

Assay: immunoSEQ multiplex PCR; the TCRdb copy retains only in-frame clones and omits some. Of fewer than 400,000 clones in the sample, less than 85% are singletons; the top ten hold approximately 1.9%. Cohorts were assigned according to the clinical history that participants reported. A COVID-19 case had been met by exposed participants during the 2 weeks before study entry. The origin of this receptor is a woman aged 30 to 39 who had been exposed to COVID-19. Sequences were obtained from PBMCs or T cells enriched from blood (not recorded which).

CDR3 in amino acids: CASSRTAGYTF. The CDR3 region has the DNA TGTGCCAGCAGCCGGACAGCGGGGTACACCTTC. The rearrangement links TRBV28 to TRBJ1-2, with a tentative D call TRBD1 (6 bases). From germline, CDR1 is MDHEN and CDR2 SYDVKM. The V end was cut by 6 bases, the J end by 11 bases, with 13 bases between. The CDR3 extends over 11 amino acids.